This T cell receptor beta chain is from a study of blood T cell repertoires in COVID-19 (dated by TCRdb to 2018 to 2020). Study-wide context: Samples covering the acute and convalescent phases of COVID-19 were provided by collaborators in the United States, Italy and Spain. Nearly every sample came with metadata listing a de-identified subject ID, COVID-19 status, age in years and sex. Where available, HLA class I and class II types were taken from metadata supplied by the sample provider and were not determined by assay-based typing. Samples came from the ongoing ImmuneRACE study (first 160 participants) plus 1,254 subjects from 6 global collaborators. The repertoires were released in a freely available public database meant as a resource for research on the immune response to SARS-CoV-2. The prospective study material was composed of cDNA or gDNA derived from T cells, B-cell-depleted T cells, or PBMCs. Subjects who had been exposed to COVID-19, were actively infected with it, or had recovered from it provided the deeply sampled blood TCRbeta repertoires that made up the dataset. Results the study describes overall, beyond this receptor: How much clinical and demographic metadata was included differed by source and by participant, and the metadata was provided uncurated.

Whole blood was collected in K2EDTA tubes by collaborating institutions according to the institutions' own protocols. For TCRbeta analysis, collaborator samples were shipped as frozen whole blood, as isolated PBMCs, or as DNA extracted from either sample type. TCRbeta CDR3 regions were amplified from genomic DNA by means of the immunoSEQ Assay, a bias-controlled multiplex PCR. For the original study's pipeline: Nucleated cell counts per sample were estimated from amplification of reference gene primers within the assay. To quantify the absolute abundance of each unique TCRbeta CDR3 rearrangement, sequence reads were collapsed and filtered. For each sample, productive Simpson clonality was calculated by taking the square root of Simpson's diversity index across productive rearrangements. TCRdb retrieved this table from immuneACCESS and kept in-frame rearrangements only. Not all clones are present; in checked studies, unresolved V genes account for under half, and no reason is known for the remainder. The V and J calls and clone size come from that table; D and trimming were worked out from the DNA. The sample records about 100,000 clones, 91% of which are singletons. Jointly, the top ten make up roughly 4.2% of the sample.

With regard to this clone: Its binding antigen is unknown. Per-base qualities were not stored, and no clone one base away is much larger.

CDR1 and CDR2 (MGHRA, YSYEKL) derive from the germline V gene. Relative to germline, V is missing 5 bases and J is missing 1 base, with 14 bases of the junction outside any gene match. CDR3 length: 18 amino acids, cysteine to phenylalanine. The entry retains the CDR3 DNA only, 54 bases that are in frame from base 1. The sequencing sample was made of peripheral blood. This TCR derives from a man aged 18 to 30 with acute or convalescent COVID-19. The chain joins TRBV4-1 to TRBJ2-1; 7 middle bases align to TRBD2. The CDR3: CASSFWGGDLPSYNEQFF. The sequence in DNA is TGCGCCAGCAGCTTTTGGGGGGGGGACCTACCTTCCTACAATGAGCAGTTCTTC.